The rows below give T cell receptor beta chains drawn from one sample of a study of blood T cell repertoires in COVID-19. Data came from immunoSEQ multiplex PCR; TCRdb stores just in-frame clones and leaves some out. The data show approximately 180,000 clones, with 75% to 90% seen just once and about 10% held by the top ten. Sequenced: peripheral blood. Every receptor here comes from a human donor with active or convalescent COVID-19. The donor label of this sample is uncertain. Each CDR3 is given with its conserved first and last residue. The D gene is left open where the match is weak. A row's size may be missing; if present it is once, few, many or a size class.

clone size: -; D gene: TRBD1; J gene: TRBJ1-1; V gene: TRBV4-2; CDR3 DNA: TGTGCCAGCAGCCAATCGGGACAGGGGATGACTGAAGCTTTCTTT; CDR3 protein: CASSQSGQGMTEAFF
clone size: -; D gene: TRBD1; J gene: TRBJ1-4; V gene: TRBV3-1/TRBV3-2; CDR3 DNA: TGTGCCAGCAGGGAGACAGGGGCGGCAACTAATGAAAAACTGTTTTTT; CDR3 protein: CASRETGAATNEKLFF
clone size: -; D gene: -; J gene: TRBJ2-3; V gene: TRBV24-1; CDR3 DNA: TGTGCCACCAGTGATATGGGGGCTGAGGCGCCGGGAGATACGCAGTATTTT; CDR3 protein: CATSDMGAEAPGDTQYF
clone size: few; D gene: -; J gene: TRBJ1-2; V gene: TRBV6-1; CDR3 DNA: TGTGCCTCCCTTGGGGTCGGGAGGGTAGATGGCTACACCTTC; CDR3 protein: CASLGVGRVDGYTF
clone size: -; D gene: -; J gene: TRBJ2-7; V gene: TRBV7-2; CDR3 DNA: TGTGCCAGCATCGTGAGGGGACTTAAATACGAGCAGTACTTC; CDR3 protein: CASIVRGLKYEQYF
clone size: -; D gene: -; J gene: TRBJ2-2; V gene: TRBV7-7; CDR3 DNA: TGTGCTAGCAGCCCCAACTCGGACTTTTTTACGAACACCGGGGAGCTGTTTTTT; CDR3 protein: CASSPNSDFFTNTGELFF
clone size: -; D gene: TRBD1; J gene: TRBJ2-1; V gene: TRBV19; CDR3 DNA: TGTGCCAGTAGTGAGCAGGGACAGGGCAAGGATGAGCAGTTCTTC; CDR3 protein: CASSEQGQGKDEQFF
clone size: -; D gene: -; J gene: TRBJ2-3; V gene: TRBV18; CDR3 DNA: TGTGCCAGCTCACCACAGGGGGCAGGACCGCGGGGGGCAGATACGCAGTATTTT; CDR3 protein: CASSPQGAGPRGADTQYF
clone size: -; D gene: -; J gene: TRBJ1-5; V gene: TRBV28; CDR3 DNA: TGTGCCAGCAGTTTATTCCCGCAGCCCCAGCATTTT; CDR3 protein: CASSLFPQPQHF
clone size: -; D gene: -; J gene: TRBJ2-5; V gene: TRBV5-1; CDR3 DNA: TGCGCCAGCAGCTTGGCCGGGGATCCTGGAGAGACCCAGTACTTC; CDR3 protein: CASSLAGDPGETQYF